These T cell receptor beta chains were read from a single sample in a study of human T cells and chemical hapten exposure. TCRdb independently ran MiXCR on the RACE reads; one entry per CDR3 protein. Of hundreds of thousands of distinct CDR3 sequences listed, about 6.3% were seen once; the top ten hold around 6%. The sequenced sample was whole blood, obtained in connection with sensitization to the hapten diphenylcyclopropenone (DPC). Receptors originate from a woman under 30 with alopecia areata. Some clones in this sample may be carry-over from other donors' samples. The CDR3 runs from the conserved cysteine through the conserved F or W. Fields, in order: V gene, clone size, J gene, D gene, CDR3 DNA, CDR3 protein. A D gene is named only where the DNA matches it firmly. Clone size is stated in some rows and not others, as once, few, many or a class when expanded.

V: TRBV29-1; size: few; J: TRBJ1-3; D: NA; DNA: TGCAGCGTTGGGAACATTGGAAACACCATATATTTT; CDR3: CSVGNIGNTIYF
V: TRBV4-3; size: many; J: TRBJ1-2; D: NA; DNA: TGCGCCAGCAGAGCCAATATCGCGGAGGTCGGGGACTATGGCTACACCTTC; CDR3: CASRANIAEVGDYGYTF
V: TRBV12-3/TRBV12-4; size: many; J: TRBJ2-6; D: NA; DNA: TGTGCCAGCAGTGTCGCAGGGTCTGGGGCCAACGTCCTGACTTTC; CDR3: CASSVAGSGANVLTF
V: TRBV7-2; size: NA; J: TRBJ2-7; D: TRBD2; DNA: TGTGCCAGCAGCTTGCGCCCGGGACTAACCTACGAGCAGTACTTC; CDR3: CASSLRPGLTYEQYF
V: TRBV7-8; size: few; J: TRBJ2-5; D: NA; DNA: TGTGCCAGCAGCTTGACTCCCCCCCCGGCGACCCAGTACTTC; CDR3: CASSLTPPPATQYF
V: TRBV6-6; size: few; J: TRBJ2-6; D: NA; DNA: TGTGCTACAGGCGGGGGCCCCCTCTGGGCCAACGTCCTGACTTTC; CDR3: CATGGGPLWANVLTF
V: TRBV19; size: many; J: TRBJ1-5; D: NA; DNA: TGTGCCAGTGGAGGTAACAATCAGCCCCAGCATTTT; CDR3: CASGGNNQPQHF
V: TRBV9; size: few; J: TRBJ1-1; D: NA; DNA: TGTGCCAGCAGCGTATACAACGGCGGTAACACTGAAGCTTTCTTT; CDR3: CASSVYNGGNTEAFF
V: TRBV4-1; size: few; J: TRBJ2-3; D: TRBD2; DNA: TGCGCCAGCAGCCGAAAAACTAGCGGGGGGGCCACAGATACGCAGTATTTT; CDR3: CASSRKTSGGATDTQYF
V: TRBV12-3/TRBV12-4; size: few; J: TRBJ1-4; D: NA; DNA: TGTGCCACAAGTGGTGGAGGGGCAACTAATGAAAAACTGTTTTTT; CDR3: CATSGGGATNEKLFF
V: TRBV20-1; size: many; J: TRBJ2-7; D: NA; DNA: TGCAGTGCCCGCCCGGTGGGAATCTACGAGCAGTACTTC; CDR3: CSARPVGIYEQYF
V: TRBV27; size: NA; J: TRBJ1-1; D: TRBD1; DNA: TGTGCCAGCAGTCAAAACGGACAGGGCCTGAACACTGAAGCTTTCTTT; CDR3: CASSQNGQGLNTEAFF
V: TRBV4-3; size: few; J: TRBJ2-3; D: TRBD2; DNA: TGCGCCAGCAGCCAGAATGGCGGGGGGGCCGTGGATACGCAGTATTTT; CDR3: CASSQNGGGAVDTQYF
V: TRBV6-5; size: few; J: TRBJ2-1; D: TRBD2; DNA: TGTGCCAGCAGTTACGCGGGGGGCTCAGGGGAGCAGTTCTTC; CDR3: CASSYAGGSGEQFF
V: TRBV29-1; size: few; J: TRBJ1-3; D: NA; DNA: TGCAGCGTTGAAGATCAGCCAGCCTCTGGAAACACCATATATTTT; CDR3: CSVEDQPASGNTIYF
V: TRBV24-1; size: NA; J: TRBJ2-2; D: NA; DNA: TGTGCCACCATGGGCTTAGATAACACCGGGGAGCTGTTTTTT; CDR3: CATMGLDNTGELFF